What follows are 10 T cell receptor beta chains derived from one specimen sequenced in a study of T cells after yellow fever vaccination. In TCRdb, the 5' RACE reads were re-called with MiXCR into one record per CDR3 protein. The repertoire holds around 340,000 distinct CDR3 sequences, with about 9.5% as singletons. The sample in question was PBMCs, obtained on the day of the first yellow fever vaccination. These receptors came from a man aged 18 to 30 who received the YFV17D yellow fever vaccine.

The genes are TRBV11-1 and TRBJ2-3; D may be TRBD1 or TRBD2 (5 bases each). This CDR3 has 18 residues. Per germline, CDR1 SGHAT and CDR2 FQDESV (reference sequence). V lost 3 bases and J 0 bases, leaving 19 bases between the germline ends. CDR3: CASSLGWGIGASTDTQYF. CDR3 in DNA: TGTGCCAGCAGCTTGGGCTGGGGAATCGGGGCTAGCACAGATACGCAGTATTTT.

The table lists this clonotype with a few counts. The CDR3 is CSAPWGLAKYNEQFF. CDR3 nucleotide sequence: TGCAGTGCTCCCTGGGGACTAGCGAAATACAATGAGCAGTTCTTC. The chain recombines TRBV20-1 with TRBJ2-1; TRBD2 aligns across 10 bases. The ends lost 5 bases at V and 4 bases at J; junction bases unmatched: 8. Germline V gene lookup returns CDR1 DFQATT and CDR2 SNEGSKA (reference sequence). The CDR3 spans 15 residues.

This clonotype was seen ten or more times. The rearrangement uses TRBV5-1 and TRBJ2-7, with 10 bases that match TRBD1. The ends lost 4 bases at V and 3 bases at J; junction bases unmatched: 7. The CDR3 has 15 residues. Looked up from germline, CDR1 is SGHRS and CDR2 is YFSETQ. CDR3 sequence reads: CASSAGTGEFYEQYF. The CDR3 DNA follows: TGCGCCAGCAGCGCTGGGACAGGGGAATTCTACGAGCAGTACTTC. Using reference TRBV5-1 and TRBJ2-7 for the parts outside the CDR3, the full variable domain is KAGVTQTPRYLIKTRGQQVTLSCSPISGHRSVSWYQQTPGQGLQFLFEYFSETQRNKGNFPGRFSGRQFSNSRSEMNVSTLELGDSALYLCASSAGTGEFYEQYFGPGTRLTVT.

The chain is built from TRBV27 and TRBJ1-4; D uncertain. Trimming took off 5 bases at V and 10 bases at J, with 20 bases between the two ends. In germline, CDR1 is MNHEY, CDR2 SMNVEV (reference sequence). This CDR3 is 15 amino acids long. Here the CDR3 DNA reads TGTGCCAGCAGTCTCCAGGCAGCCTCAATGGGAAAACTGTTTTTT. Encoded protein: CASSLQAASMGKLFF.

This clonotype was seen repeatedly, ten times or more. V gene TRBV4-3 combines with J gene TRBJ1-2; 8 nucleotides line up with TRBD1. CDR1 and CDR2 from the germline V gene are LGHNA and YSLEER. CDR3 size: 15 residues. J lost 5 bases, V lost 1 base, and 6 bases had no gene match. This CDR3 is CASSQAFDRGYGYTF. CDR3 nucleotides: TGCGCCAGCAGCCAAGCCTTTGACAGGGGTTATGGCTACACCTTC.

This clonotype was counted only a few times. This chain connects TRBV5-1 to TRBJ1-4; a possible D gene is TRBD1 (5 bases). Germline CDR1 is SGHRS and CDR2 is YFSETQ. V lost 0 bases and J 8 bases, leaving 11 bases between the germline ends. The CDR3 covers 14 residues. DNA of the CDR3: TGCGCCAGCAGCTTGGGGCAGGGTTGGGAAAAACTGTTTTTT. Translation gives CASSLGQGWEKLFF.

The chain combines TRBV10-2 with TRBJ1-3; the D is unclear. The CDR3 runs 14 residues. The V and J ends lost 8 bases and 4 bases respectively, with 15 bases between them. Germline CDR1 is WSHSY and CDR2 is SAAADI. This chain's CDR3 is CASGRGLDGNTIYF. Written as DNA, the CDR3 is TGCGCCAGCGGGCGCGGCCTGGACGGAAACACCATATATTTT.

This clonotype has just a few counts. The chain joins TRBV7-2 to TRBJ1-5; D ambiguous. V lost 1 base and J 5 bases, leaving 9 bases between the germline ends. This CDR3 has 14 residues. Germline CDR1 is SGHTA and CDR2 is FQGNSA. CDR3 residues: CASSLEGSDQPQHF. For the CDR3, the DNA is TGTGCCAGCAGCTTAGAAGGGTCAGATCAGCCCCAGCATTTT.

This clonotype was counted between two and nine times. The CDR3 DNA follows: TGTGCCAGCAGCTCGAGACTAGCGGGGGATATAGATACGCAGTATTTT. Encoded protein: CASSSRLAGDIDTQYF. The chain carries TRBV7-9 and TRBJ2-3; 12 bases match TRBD2. Trimming cost V 4 bases and J 5 bases; bases outside gene matches: 7. This CDR3 comprises 16 residues. Germline V gene lookup returns CDR1 SEHNR and CDR2 FQNEAQ (reference sequence).

This clonotype was found many times. V gene TRBV5-6 combines with J gene TRBJ2-7; D might be TRBD1 (6 bases). The germline V gene has CDR1 SGHDT and CDR2 YYEEEE. V lost 3 bases, J lost 0 bases, and 16 bases lay in between. CDR3 length: 16 residues. The DNA of the CDR3 is TGTGCCAGCAGCTCGACCCCCAGGGGAGACTCCTACGAGCAGTACGTC. This translates into CASSSTPRGDSYEQYV.